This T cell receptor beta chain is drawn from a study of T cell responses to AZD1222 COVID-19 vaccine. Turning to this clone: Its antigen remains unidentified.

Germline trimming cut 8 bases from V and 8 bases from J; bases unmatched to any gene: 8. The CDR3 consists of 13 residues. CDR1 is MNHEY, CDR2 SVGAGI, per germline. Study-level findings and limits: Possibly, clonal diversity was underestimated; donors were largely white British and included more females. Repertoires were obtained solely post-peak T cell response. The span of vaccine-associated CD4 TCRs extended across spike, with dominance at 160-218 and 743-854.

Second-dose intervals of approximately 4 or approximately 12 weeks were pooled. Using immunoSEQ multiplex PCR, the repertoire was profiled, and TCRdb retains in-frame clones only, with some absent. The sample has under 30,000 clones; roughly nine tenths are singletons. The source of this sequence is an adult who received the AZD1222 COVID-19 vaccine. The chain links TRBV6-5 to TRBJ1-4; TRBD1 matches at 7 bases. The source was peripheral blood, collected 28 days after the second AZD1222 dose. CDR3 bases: TGTGCCAGCCCCGACAGGGTGGGGGAAAAACTGTTTTTT. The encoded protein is CASPDRVGEKLFF.